The following is a T cell receptor (beta chain) sequence with its context. Its target antigen remains unknown. Per-base quality was not reported, and no clone a single base away is much larger than it. Including cysteine and phenylalanine, the CDR3 has 12 amino acids. Solely the CDR3 DNA is kept, with 36 bases framed from the first base. CDR1 SQVTM and CDR2 ANQGSEA are derived from the germline V gene. V and J lose 7 bases and 1 base, and a span of 9 bases separates them. The source of the sample is a study of glioma-infiltrating T cells (dated by TCRdb to the mid-2010s). A note on the overall study: TCR alpha- and beta-chain repertoires were sequenced from glioma tissue, non-neoplastic brain tissue and matched peripheral blood mononuclear cells. The paired cohort was made up of three low-grade glioma patients, 7 or 8 primary glioblastoma patients and three non-glioma patients who contributed non-neoplastic brain tissue. To gauge divergence between tissue and blood T-cell populations, every tissue-infiltrating repertoire was compared against the peripheral blood repertoire from the same patient. Summary of the overall study and its limitations: Small numbers underpinned the group comparisons: eight glioblastoma patients, three low-grade glioma patients and three non-neoplastic patients. VJ-independent divergence between tissue and blood was lower than expected in non-neoplastic patients but higher than expected in all gliomas, particularly low-grade gliomas. Very few CDR3 sequences were found to be shared between tissue and blood, and this scarcity was attributed to high CDR3 diversity and limited sampling.

The iRepertoire nested amplicon-rescue multiplex PCR (arm-PCR) platform was used to amplify TCR alpha and beta CDR3 regions from RNA. The input for one-step reverse transcription and amplification was 100-400 ng of tissue mRNA or PBMC total RNA. Following bead purification, Illumina adapters were added by a secondary multiplex PCR, and the libraries were gel-purified between 200 and 400 bp. Demultiplexing relied on internal 6-nucleotide barcodes carried by the libraries. The libraries were sequenced on an Illumina MiSeq using 2x220 or 2x250 nucleotide paired-end reads. The study's own analysis went as follows. FLASH 1.2.11 was used to merge paired reads, and BWA-MEM then aligned the reads to the GRCh37 human genome before TRA and TRB reads were extracted. An IMGT-derived reference of cassette sequences and CDR3 motifs, with pseudogenes included, was used for V and J assignment. Reads were translated in three frames, and productive CDR3s were defined by a C…FGXG motif without stop codons. Clonotypes were defined as unique combinations of V-J cassette pair and CDR3 amino acid sequence. Filtering of reads was based on Hamming distance, with the threshold set by the sequence error rate of each sample in mapped regions. The raw public data were reprocessed by TCRdb itself: fastp quality trimming at Q25, MiXCR clonotype calling, in-frame beta chains only. Rows merge per CDR3 protein into single entries with the most common DNA and genes. The V and J calls and clone size are TCRdb's, not the authors'. This sample has some 180,000 distinct CDR3 sequences in its table, and about 31% of those were observed once. The ten largest clones capture around 20% of the sample.

The clonotype originates from a human donor with low-grade glioma or glioblastoma, undergoing nonglioma brain surgery, or in good health (not recorded which). Sequenced material: glioma tissue, nonneoplastic brain tissue, or PBMCs (not recorded which). The chain was built from TRBV29-1 and TRBJ2-3; TRBD1 could be the D gene, as 6 bases match. The DNA sequence is as follows: TGCAGCGCCCGGACAGGCACAGATACGCAGTATTTT. This gives the protein CSARTGTDTQYF.